Listed below are T cell receptor beta chains from one sample, sequenced in a study of T cell responses to AZD1222 COVID-19 vaccine. TCRdb keeps only in-frame clones here, not all; method: immunoSEQ multiplex PCR. Here the sample spans tens of thousands of clones, 88% being singletons. The input for sequencing was peripheral blood, taken on day 0 of MenACWY control vaccination. All receptors derive from an adult in good health. The conserved cysteine and the conserved F or W are not part of the CDR3 here. The size entry is marked missing in some rows and otherwise reads once, few, many or a size class.

>TRBV11-2|12|once|TRBJ1-1
ASSRGWLNTEAF
>TRBV30|11|.|TRBJ1-1
AWSVREGVEAF
>TRBV12-5|12|.|TRBJ1-2
ASGLLSGGHGYT
>TRBV7-2|12|.|TRBJ1-2
ASSSRQGLSGYT
>TRBV19|13|.|TRBJ1-1
ASSSHPPGQREAF
>TRBV7-7|13|few|TRBJ2-2
ASSLVGAFTGELF
>TRBV11-3|11|.|TRBJ2-3
ASSSSSDRVKY
>TRBV11-3|16|.|TRBJ2-3
ASSLDLATSGERDTQY
>TRBV10-3|9|.|TRBJ1-4
AISGGEKLF
>TRBV27|14|few|TRBJ2-7
ASSSPLGTGSYEQY
>TRBV5-6|12|.|TRBJ1-1
ASSLNGQNTEAF
>TRBV6-1|13|.|TRBJ1-3
ASSELGASGNTIY
>TRBV6-5|12|.|TRBJ2-7
ASTSTGGTYEQY
>TRBV10-3|12|.|TRBJ1-2
AISESIHNYGYT
>TRBV2|15|few|TRBJ1-1
ASSEGTGWLMNTEAF
>TRBV4-3|13|.|TRBJ1-2
ASSLGRQADYGYT
>TRBV30|14|.|TRBJ2-1
AWSVGPPGGYNEQF
>TRBV19|12|.|TRBJ1-5
ASSIGLGGQPQH
>TRBV7-8|9|.|TRBJ2-1
ASSLGVEQF
>TRBV5-4|15|.|TRBJ2-2
ASSPGTSGALGGELF